A single sample is the source of the 29 T cell receptor beta chains below, sequenced in a study of T cell repertoires in cytomegalovirus infection. MiXCR, run by TCRdb on the reads, gives a single entry per CDR3 protein. The sample carries about 140,000 distinct CDR3 sequences, about 6.3% recorded once. Sequencing used PBMCs. The receptors here all came from a human donor in good health (CMV status not recorded). Some clones in this sample may be carry-over from other donors' samples.

This clonotype occurred a few times. The chain carries TRBV7-2 and TRBJ2-7, with TRBD1 identical over 8 bases. Unmatched junction bases numbered 12, after V lost 5 bases and J lost 6 bases. Per the germline V gene, CDR1 is SGHTA and CDR2 is FQGNSA. The CDR3 covers 15 residues. For the CDR3, the DNA is TGTGCCAGCAGCGGTCCGGGACAGGTGTTCTCCGAGCAGTACTTC. This encodes CASSGPGQVFSEQYF.

This clonotype was counted ten times or more. The chain combines TRBV7-2 with TRBJ1-6; D remains unclear. This CDR3 region has 14 residues. Trimming removed 2 bases at V and 7 bases at J, with 9 bases between. CDR1 and CDR2 (germline): SGHTA, FQGNSA. CDR3: CASSLKSQNSPLHF. CDR3 bases: TGTGCCAGCAGCTTAAAATCGCAGAATTCACCCCTCCACTTT.

This clonotype was seen more than once but under ten times. The chain carries TRBV29-1 and TRBJ1-4; a weak D match, TRBD1 (5 bases). This CDR3 has 13 amino acids. The germline gives CDR1 SQVTM, CDR2 ANQGSEA. Trimming cost V 6 bases and J 4 bases, with 12 bases left between them. In DNA form, the CDR3 reads TGCAGCGTCACAGGTTTGAATAATGAAAAACTGTTTTTT. Translation: CSVTGLNNEKLFF.

At least ten counts were recorded for this clonotype. For the CDR3, the DNA is TGTGCCAGCAGTTCAGCCGGGACAGGGCTCTACGAGCAGTACTTC. Protein sequence: CASSSAGTGLYEQYF. The chain has TRBV12-3 or TRBV12-4 and TRBJ2-7, with 9 bases fitting TRBD1. This CDR3 contains 15 residues. Trimming at V came to 4 bases and at J to 3 bases, leaving 7 bases not matched to a gene.

This clonotype came up many times. V gene TRBV12-3 or TRBV12-4 combines with J gene TRBJ1-1, with no clear D. The ends were cut back, 4 bases at V and 2 bases at J, with 8 bases in the middle. CDR3 length: 13 amino acids. In nucleotides, the CDR3 is TGTGCCAGCAGTTCTCCCTTTAACACTGAAGCTTTCTTT. It encodes CASSSPFNTEAFF.

This clonotype has a handful of counts. The chain has TRBV15 and TRBJ2-1; no definite D call. The CDR3 runs to 14 residues. CDR1 is LNHNV, CDR2 YYDKDF, per germline (reference sequence). Trimming took 4 bases from V and 5 from J, leaving 12 bases between them. The CDR3 spells CATSTQVRNNEQFF. The DNA for the CDR3 is TGTGCCACCAGCACGCAGGTTCGGAACAATGAGCAGTTCTTC.

This clonotype appeared a few times. The chain combines TRBV20-1 with TRBJ2-7; 7 bases line up with TRBD1. The length of the CDR3 is 13 residues. V was clipped by 4 bases and J by 6 bases; unmatched bases: 9. From germline, CDR1 is DFQATT and CDR2 SNEGSKA (reference sequence). As DNA, the CDR3 is TGCAGTGCTATTCCCGACAGGGTGGGCGAGCAGTACTTC. Its protein product is CSAIPDRVGEQYF.

This clonotype was seen a few times. V usage is TRBV2 and J usage is TRBJ2-1; D may be TRBD2 (7 bases). This CDR3 is built from 16 residues. The germline V gene encodes CDR1 SNHLY and CDR2 FYNNEI. The V end lost 4 bases, the J end lost 5 bases, and 18 bases lay between the germline ends. CDR3 DNA sequence: TGTGCCAGCAGTGTAGGGGGACTAATCAGAGACAATGAGCAGTTCTTC. Its protein product is CASSVGGLIRDNEQFF.

This clonotype turned up a few times. The genes are TRBV20-1 and TRBJ2-7; D ambiguous. The V gene lost 0 bases and the J gene lost 7 bases, with 7 bases spanning the gap. Germline values: CDR1 DFQATT, CDR2 SNEGSKA (reference sequence). This CDR3 contains 11 residues. DNA for the CDR3: TGCAGTGCTAGAGATGGGCGGGAGCAGTACTTC. The encoded protein is CSARDGREQYF.

This clonotype appeared many times. As DNA, the CDR3 is TGTGCCAGCAGTCTCACTCAGGGGCTGGGGGAGCAGTACTTC. Its protein product is CASSLTQGLGEQYF. The V gene is TRBV28, the J gene TRBJ2-7; maybe TRBD1 (6 bases). CDR3 size: 14 residues. V lost 5 bases to trimming and J lost 7 bases, with 18 bases between them. CDR1 is MDHEN and CDR2 is SYDVKM in the germline V gene.

There are many counts of this clonotype. V is TRBV25-1 and J is TRBJ2-7, with D possibly called TRBD1 or TRBD2 (5 bases each). V was clipped by 5 bases and J by 7 bases, with 18 bases between them. The germline CDR1 and CDR2 sequences are MGHDK and SYGVNS. There are 14 residues in the CDR3. As DNA, the CDR3 is TGTGCCAGCAGTTCTAATGTGCAGGGACGGGAGCAGTACTTC. Encoded protein: CASSSNVQGREQYF.

There are a few counts of this clonotype. The genes are TRBV28 and TRBJ2-7, with D tentatively TRBD2 (6 bases). CDR3 length: 14 residues. V shed 3 bases and J shed 5 bases, with 14 bases lying between them. Germline CDR1 is MDHEN and CDR2 is SYDVKM. The CDR3, as DNA: TGTGCCAGCAGTTTCCCCGCGGGGTTCAACGAGCAGTACTTC. Translating gives CASSFPAGFNEQYF.

This clonotype was picked up many times. This chain links TRBV12-3 or TRBV12-4 with TRBJ2-3; the match to TRBD2 covers 11 bases. The CDR3 runs to 16 residues. The V segment lost 4 bases and the J segment 4 bases; nucleotides outside the gene matches: 7. This chain's CDR3 is CASSYPGLAEADTQYF. CDR3 bases: TGTGCCAGCAGTTACCCGGGACTAGCGGAGGCAGATACGCAGTATTTT.

This clonotype was found many times. The J gene is TRBJ2-6, the V gene TRBV12-3 or TRBV12-4; TRBD1 or TRBD2 may be the D gene (6 bases each). V was trimmed by 3 bases and J by 7 bases, leaving 7 bases between them. The CDR3 totals 13 residues. For the CDR3, the DNA is TGTGCCAGCAGTTTCGGGGGCGCCAACGTCCTGACTTTC. The encoded protein is CASSFGGANVLTF.

This clonotype was seen many times. The chain is built from TRBV28 and TRBJ1-2; unclear D gene. V was pared by 10 bases and J by 2 bases, with 14 bases between. Germline lookup yields CDR1 MDHEN and CDR2 SYDVKM. This CDR3 is 13 amino acids long. In DNA form, the CDR3 reads TGTGCCACCCCTGGGAACGGCAACTATGGCTACACCTTC. It translates to CATPGNGNYGYTF.

This clonotype was seen at least ten times. The chain has TRBV20-1 and TRBJ2-4; maybe TRBD1 (5 bases). CDR1 is DFQATT, CDR2 SNEGSKA, per germline (reference sequence). The CDR3 contains 14 residues. Trimming left V 6 bases short and J 3 bases short, with 15 bases between. This chain's CDR3 is CSAQYRDSKNIQYF. DNA of the CDR3: TGCAGTGCCCAATACAGAGACAGCAAAAACATTCAGTACTTC.

This clonotype was observed at least ten times. J is TRBJ2-7 and V is TRBV7-8; 8 nucleotides align to TRBD2. Germline-derived CDR1 and CDR2 are SGHVS and FQNEAQ. J was trimmed by 0 bases and V by 8 bases; bases with no gene match: 6. There are 14 residues in the CDR3. CDR3: CASGLGTSSYEQYF. Written as DNA, the CDR3 is TGTGCCAGCGGCCTAGGGACTAGCTCCTACGAGCAGTACTTC. The variable domain in full, with the rest retrieved from reference TRBV7-8 and TRBJ2-7, is GAGVSQSPRYKVAKRGQDVALRCDPISGHVSLFWYQQALGQGPEFLTYFQNEAQLDKSGLPSDRFFAERPEGSVSTLKIQRTQQEDSAVYLCASGLGTSSYEQYFGPGTRLTVT.

This clonotype was counted between two and nine times. This chain joins TRBV28 and TRBJ1-2; 9 bases are a match to TRBD1. The trim removed 5 bases at V and 7 bases at J, leaving 8 bases unmatched. The germline V gene encodes CDR1 MDHEN and CDR2 SYDVKM. This CDR3 has 14 amino acids. CDR3 sequence: CASSRPGQGVGYTF. CDR3 sequence (DNA): TGTGCCAGCAGTCGACCGGGACAGGGAGTTGGCTACACCTTC.

V and J are TRBV28 and TRBJ2-7; no clear D gene. The germline V gene encodes CDR1 MDHEN and CDR2 SYDVKM. Deletions cut 6 bases from V and 0 bases from J, with 12 bases between. This CDR3 contains 14 residues. The CDR3 sequence is CASRLVGLSYEQYF. CDR3 nucleotide sequence: TGTGCCAGCAGGCTTGTTGGCCTCTCCTACGAGCAGTACTTC.

This clonotype has a count of ten or more. The V gene is TRBV29-1, the J gene TRBJ1-5; D gene ambiguous. The CDR3 is 13 residues long. V was cut by 4 bases and J by 0 bases, with 7 bases left in between. Germline values: CDR1 SQVTM, CDR2 ANQGSEA. This CDR3 is CSVAGNSNQPQHF. CDR3 bases: TGCAGCGTTGCGGGGAATAGCAATCAGCCCCAGCATTTT.

This clonotype has a count of ten or more. The J gene is TRBJ2-7, the V gene TRBV5-5; 8 bases line up with TRBD1. The CDR3 runs to 16 residues. J gave up 4 bases and V 1 base, and 10 bases lay outside the gene matches. The germline V gene has CDR1 SGHKS and CDR2 YYEKEE (reference sequence). The CDR3 region is CASSLNSDRGKYEQYF. The CDR3 DNA reads TGTGCCAGCAGCTTGAATTCTGACAGGGGAAAGTACGAGCAGTACTTC.

This clonotype has just a few counts. The chain's CDR3 is CASSRPLPGGQETQYF. CDR3 coding DNA: TGTGCCAGCAGTCGACCCCTCCCGGGGGGACAAGAGACCCAGTACTTC. The V call is TRBV6-2 or TRBV6-3, the J call TRBJ2-5, with 7 bases lining up with TRBD2. Germline V gene data show CDR1 as MNHEY and CDR2 as SVGEGT. This CDR3 is built from 16 residues. The junction had 11 bases not matched to a gene; V was cut back by 5 bases and J by 2 bases.

This clonotype was counted only a few times. The chain employs TRBV6-2 or TRBV6-3 and TRBJ2-5; D possibly corresponds to TRBD2 (7 bases). Germline V gene lookup returns CDR1 MNHEY and CDR2 SVGEGT. The CDR3 length is 15 residues. V was shortened by 0 bases and J by 5 bases, with 13 bases between the two germline ends. CDR3 bases: TGTGCCAGCAGTTACTCGAGGGGGGGGCAGGAGACCCAGTACTTC. Translating it yields CASSYSRGGQETQYF.

This clonotype has at least ten counts. This sequence joins TRBV29-1 and TRBJ1-2, with 8 bases aligning to TRBD1. Germline CDR1 and CDR2: SQVTM and ANQGSEA. The CDR3 is 12 residues long. The CDR3 DNA is TGCAGTGCGGGACAGGAGGCCTATGGCTACACCTTC. It codes for CSAGQEAYGYTF.

As concerns this clonotype: Its ends do not fully match the called genes, so a read error is possible. This chain connects TRBV7-2 to TRBJ1-2; no definite D call. The CDR3 loop spans 13 amino acids. The germline CDR1 and CDR2 sequences are SGHTA and FQGNSA. The CDR3 loop reads CASSLGGSNGYSF. CDR3 in DNA: TGTGCCAGCAGCTTAGGAGGGAGTAATGGCTACAGCTTC.

V is TRBV7-9 and J is TRBJ1-2; TRBD1 matches 9 bases. Germline CDR1 and CDR2: SEHNR and FQNEAQ (reference sequence). The trim removed 4 bases at V and 0 bases at J, leaving 3 bases unmatched. This CDR3 region has 15 residues. The DNA of the CDR3 is TGTGCCAGCAGCTCCAACAGGGGGCCTAACTATGGCTACACCTTC. As protein: CASSSNRGPNYGYTF.

The gene calls are TRBV12-3 or TRBV12-4 and TRBJ2-5; 9 bases are a match to TRBD1. The V gene end was trimmed by 3 bases and the J gene end by 2 bases; junction bases not matched to a gene: 7. The CDR3 extends over 16 amino acids. The CDR3 protein is CASSLVDRGIQETQYF. The CDR3 region has the DNA TGTGCCAGCAGTTTGGTCGACAGGGGGATTCAAGAGACCCAGTACTTC.

The chain employs TRBV10-3 and TRBJ2-1; D not resolved. Germline lookup yields CDR1 ENHRY and CDR2 SYGVKD. V was shortened by 7 bases and J by 0 bases, with 7 bases between the two germline ends. CDR3 length equals 13 residues. The CDR3 DNA reads TGTGCCATCAAGGCCCCCTCCTACAATGAGCAGTTCTTC. Protein: CAIKAPSYNEQFF.

Turning to this clonotype: This is likely a read error, given that the CDR3 carries no conserved phenylalanine or tryptophan at its end. The chain has TRBV7-2 and TRBJ1-3, with D unresolved. Germline V gene lookup returns CDR1 SGHTA and CDR2 FQGNSA. The CDR3 spans 16 residues. The CDR3 DNA reads TGTGCAAGCAGCTTAGAAAGGGATGCCTCTGGAAACACCATATATGTT. It codes for CASSLERDASGNTIYV.